Listed below are T cell receptor beta chains from one sample, sequenced in a study of T cell responses to AZD1222 COVID-19 vaccine. The method was immunoSEQ multiplex PCR; TCRdb's version includes in-frame clones alone and lacks a portion of them. Of 200,000 to 250,000 clones listed, about 93% are singletons. This sample comprised peripheral blood, obtained on day 0 of MenACWY control vaccination. The receptors stem from an adult in good health. The CDR3 runs from the conserved cysteine through the conserved F or W. A D gene is named only where the DNA matches it firmly. Only part of the rows carry a size: once, few, many, or a class if the clone is expanded.

j_call	v_call	clone_size	d_call	cdr3_length	cdr3_aa	cdr3_nt
TRBJ1-4	TRBV9	NA	NA	15	CASSVRGATNEKLFF	TGTGCCAGCAGCGTGAGGGGGGCAACTAATGAAAAACTGTTTTTT
TRBJ1-5	TRBV7-2	NA	NA	13	CASSLQKNQPQHF	TGTGCCAGCAGCTTACAGAAAAATCAGCCCCAGCATTTT
TRBJ1-1	TRBV5-1	NA	TRBD1	13	CASSSGQGREAFF	TGCGCCAGCAGTTCCGGACAGGGCAGGGAAGCTTTCTTT
TRBJ1-2	TRBV2	NA	NA	15	CATGGRGGRTYGYTF	TGTGCCACCGGGGGCAGGGGCGGTAGGACCTATGGCTACACCTTC
TRBJ1-5	TRBV6-5	NA	NA	13	CASRVLKDQPQHF	TGTGCCAGCAGGGTGTTGAAAGATCAGCCCCAGCATTTT
TRBJ2-7	TRBV6-1	NA	NA	16	CASSEYLGTLSYEQYF	TGTGCCAGCAGTGAGTACCTCGGGACGCTCTCCTACGAGCAGTACTTC
TRBJ1-2	TRBV28	NA	TRBD1	14	CASSLSTGRYGYTF	TGTGCCAGCAGCCTGTCGACAGGGAGGTATGGCTACACCTTC
TRBJ2-5	TRBV5-1	NA	TRBD1	13	CASSRTGQETQYF	TGCGCCAGCAGCAGGACAGGGCAAGAGACCCAGTACTTC
TRBJ2-1	TRBV11-1	NA	NA	15	CASSLGLVLGNEQFF	TGTGCCAGCAGCTTAGGGCTAGTTCTCGGCAATGAGCAGTTCTTC
TRBJ1-1	TRBV6-6	NA	NA	13	CASIRGLGTEAFF	TGTGCCAGCATCCGGGGATTAGGCACTGAAGCTTTCTTT
TRBJ2-1	TRBV1	NA	NA	19	CTSSQKNSGGFIKYNEQFF	TGCACCAGCAGCCAAAAGAATAGCGGGGGGTTCATTAAATACAATGAGCAGTTCTTC
TRBJ2-6	TRBV6-5	NA	NA	16	CASSYMGGTGANVLTF	TGTGCCAGCAGTTACATGGGGGGCACTGGGGCCAACGTCCTGACTTTC
TRBJ2-3	TRBV9	NA	NA	16	CASSPEGAGSTDTQYF	TGTGCCAGCAGCCCAGAGGGGGCGGGAAGCACAGATACGCAGTATTTT
TRBJ1-4	TRBV2	NA	NA	14	CASRAGSTNEKLFF	TGTGCCAGCAGGGCCGGCTCAACTAATGAAAAACTGTTTTTT
TRBJ2-1	TRBV5-4	NA	TRBD1	17	CASSGPGQGPSYNEQFF	TGTGCCAGCAGCGGACCGGGACAGGGACCCTCCTACAATGAGCAGTTCTTC
TRBJ1-1	TRBV6-5	once	NA	14	CASSRGHVNTEAFF	TGTGCCAGCAGTAGGGGACACGTGAACACTGAAGCTTTCTTT
TRBJ1-1	TRBV12-3/TRBV12-4	NA	TRBD1	13	CASRLTGGTEAFF	TGTGCCAGCAGATTAACAGGGGGTACTGAAGCTTTCTTT
TRBJ2-1	TRBV5-1	NA	TRBD1	16	CASSRRQGSGKDEQFF	TGCGCCAGCAGCCGGCGACAGGGGTCGGGGAAGGATGAGCAGTTCTTC
TRBJ1-4	TRBV30	NA	NA	14	CAFTSGVRMRKLFF	TGTGCCTTTACATCGGGAGTGCGTATGAGGAAACTGTTTTTT
TRBJ1-6	TRBV2	NA	NA	12	CASTQGSSPLHF	TGTGCCAGCACCCAGGGTAGTTCACCCCTCCACTTT
TRBJ1-1	TRBV5-5	NA	NA	16	CASSVTPHTGITEAFF	TGTGCCAGCAGCGTTACCCCCCATACAGGGATCACTGAAGCTTTCTTT
TRBJ2-3	TRBV19	NA	NA	14	CASLGGVSTDTQYF	TGTGCCAGTCTCGGTGGGGTCAGCACAGATACGCAGTATTTT
TRBJ1-3	TRBV15	NA	NA	16	CATSTVRGHSGNTIYF	TGTGCCACCAGCACGGTTCGCGGCCACTCTGGAAACACCATATATTTT
TRBJ2-1	TRBV7-2	NA	TRBD2	16	CASSLGSGGGYNEQFF	TGTGCCAGCAGCTTGGGTAGCGGGGGAGGGTACAATGAGCAGTTCTTC
TRBJ1-1	TRBV20-1	NA	NA	12	CSASRGDTEAFF	TGCAGTGCTAGTAGGGGGGACACTGAAGCTTTCTTT
TRBJ1-1	TRBV5-6	NA	NA	14	CASSLKGTNTEAFF	TGTGCCAGCAGCTTGAAGGGGACGAACACTGAAGCTTTCTTT
TRBJ1-1	TRBV6-6	NA	TRBD1	13	CASNGPGQRVAFF	TGTGCCAGCAACGGACCGGGACAGCGCGTTGCTTTCTTT
TRBJ1-4	TRBV19	NA	TRBD1	15	CASSIPTGANEKLFF	TGTGCCAGTAGTATACCAACAGGGGCTAATGAAAAACTGTTTTTT
TRBJ2-2	TRBV5-5	NA	TRBD1	16	CASSSRQGGNTGELFF	TGTGCCAGCAGCTCCCGACAGGGGGGGAACACCGGGGAGCTGTTTTTT
TRBJ1-2	TRBV6-5	NA	NA	13	CASSREFNYGYTF	TGTGCCAGCAGCAGGGAATTTAACTATGGCTACACCTTC
TRBJ1-5	TRBV27	NA	NA	14	CASSLMGPNQPQHF	TGTGCCAGCAGTTTAATGGGGCCTAATCAGCCCCAGCATTTT
TRBJ2-5	TRBV5-6	NA	NA	14	CASSLGGVGKTQYF	TGTGCCAGCAGCTTGGGAGGAGTCGGAAAGACCCAGTACTTC
TRBJ1-1	TRBV18	NA	NA	12	CASSPSRAEAFF	TGTGCCAGCTCACCGTCTAGGGCTGAAGCTTTCTTT
TRBJ1-1	TRBV5-1	NA	NA	14	CASSSTTVNTEAFF	TGCGCCAGCAGCTCAACGACGGTGAACACTGAAGCTTTCTTT
TRBJ1-2	TRBV27	NA	NA	13	CASSLQGGYGYTF	TGTGCCAGCAGTTTACAGGGTGGCTATGGCTACACCTTC
TRBJ1-1	TRBV4-2	NA	NA	18	CASSSLGRVRGLNTEAFF	TGTGCCAGCAGCTCGTTGGGACGGGTCCGAGGATTGAACACTGAAGCTTTCTTT
TRBJ2-3	TRBV6-7	once	NA	8	CAWDTQYF	TGTGCCTGGGATACGCAGTATTTT
TRBJ1-6	TRBV30	NA	TRBD1	16	CAGGRVRTGVRSPLHF	TGTGCCGGAGGTAGGGTGAGGACAGGGGTACGGTCACCCCTCCACTTT
TRBJ1-6	TRBV30	once	NA	13	CAWRSAPYSPLHF	TGTGCCTGGAGGAGTGCCCCCTATTCACCCCTCCACTTT
TRBJ2-3	TRBV3-1/TRBV3-2	NA	NA	17	CASSQGTRTPFTDTQYF	TGTGCCAGCAGCCAAGGGACGAGGACTCCATTCACAGATACGCAGTATTTT
TRBJ1-6	TRBV5-4	NA	NA	17	CASSGGYSTVNNSPLHF	TGTGCCAGCAGCGGGGGTTACTCGACAGTCAATAATTCACCCCTCCACTTT
TRBJ2-7	TRBV7-7	NA	TRBD2	15	CASSLGVGEGYEQYF	TGTGCCAGCAGCTTAGGAGTAGGGGAGGGGTACGAGCAGTACTTC
TRBJ2-5	TRBV2	once	TRBD2	14	CASNSGGALETQYF	TGTGCCAGCAACAGCGGGGGGGCGTTGGAGACCCAGTACTTC
TRBJ2-6	TRBV7-6	NA	TRBD2	19	CASSSLSASGGAGANVLTF	TGTGCCAGCAGCTCCCTTTCTGCTAGCGGGGGGGCTGGGGCCAACGTCCTGACTTTC
TRBJ1-1	TRBV28	NA	NA	12	CASREGSTEAFF	TGTGCCAGCAGGGAAGGGAGCACTGAAGCTTTCTTT
TRBJ2-1	TRBV7-9	NA	TRBD1	16	CASRAGGFGSYNEQFF	TGTGCCAGCAGAGCAGGGGGTTTTGGGTCCTACAATGAGCAGTTCTTC